The 27 T cell receptor beta chains listed next were all sequenced from one sample in a study of Tregs in tolerant kidney transplant recipients. Recipient PBMCs carried a CFSE label and met irradiated graft donor PBMCs for over five days before FACS sorting. Sequenced by immunoSEQ multiplex PCR; TCRdb stores in-frame clones only, minus some. This table has fewer than 20,000 clones, nearly 55% appearing once. No antigen has been assigned to these receptors. The sample consisted of CD4+ T cells from blood cultured with allogeneic cells, taken before the transplant. These receptors were collected from a human patient who received a combined kidney and bone marrow transplant.

This clone is termed medium-sized. The chain has TRBV13 and TRBJ2-7; TRBD2 might be the D (6 bases). Per germline, CDR1 PRHDT and CDR2 FYEKMQ (reference sequence). V lost 1 base and J lost 7, with 14 bases in between. The CDR3 extends over 14 amino acids. Here the CDR3 reads CASSLARRGGEQYF. As DNA, the CDR3 is TGTGCCAGCAGCTTAGCGAGACGGGGAGGAGAGCAGTACTTC.

This clone was counted once. The V gene is TRBV28, the J gene TRBJ1-4; 7 bases are shared with TRBD1. J was trimmed by 3 bases and V by 2 bases; bases with no gene match: 3. The V gene's germline CDR1 is MDHEN and CDR2 SYDVKM. The CDR3 consists of 15 residues. The CDR3 DNA sequence: TGTGCCAGCAGTTTAGGAGACAGGGCTAATGAAAAACTGTTTTTT. It specifies CASSLGDRANEKLFF.

The chain couples TRBV30 to TRBJ2-3; 7 bases align to TRBD1. V lost 0 bases and J lost 1; bases outside the gene matches: 4. This CDR3 region has 15 residues. Germline CDR1 reads GTSNPN; CDR2 reads SVGIG (reference sequence). The CDR3 is CAWSVHRGRTDTQYF. Written as DNA, the CDR3 is TGTGCCTGGAGTGTACACAGGGGACGCACAGATACGCAGTATTTT.

This clone has only a few counts. The chain links TRBV10-3 to TRBJ2-5; 10 bases are a match to TRBD1. Germline loops: CDR1 ENHRY, CDR2 SYGVKD. V was clipped by 3 bases and J by 4 bases; unmatched bases: 5. The CDR3 spans 15 residues. The CDR3 loop reads CAISDSRTGGETQYF. CDR3 bases: TGTGCCATCAGTGACTCTAGGACAGGGGGAGAGACCCAGTACTTC.

CDR3 coding DNA: TGTGCCAGCAGCGGCTCGTACAGTTACGAGCAGTACTTC. Amino acid sequence: CASSGSYSYEQYF. The chain joins TRBV2 to TRBJ2-7; unclear D gene. V lost 6 bases, J lost 4 bases, and 13 bases lay in between. CDR1 and CDR2 from the germline V gene are SNHLY and FYNNEI. The CDR3 is made up of 13 amino acids.

This clone was seen a single time. The chain is built from TRBV7-8 and TRBJ2-7; 7 bases are shared with TRBD1. The length of the CDR3 is 14 residues. Trimming took 5 bases from V and 4 from J; bases not matched to a gene: 8. From germline, CDR1 is SGHVS and CDR2 FQNEAQ. The CDR3 loop reads CASSMTGNGYEQYF. The CDR3 nucleotides read TGTGCCAGCAGCATGACAGGGAATGGATACGAGCAGTACTTC.

The rearrangement uses TRBV9 and TRBJ2-7; 11 bases are a match to TRBD1. Germline V CDR1 and CDR2: SGDLS, YYNGEE. The length of the CDR3 is 14 residues. The V and J ends lost 7 bases and 4 bases, in that order; junction bases with no gene match: 7. This chain's CDR3 is CASGRGQGVYEQYF. CDR3 DNA sequence: TGTGCCAGCGGGAGGGGACAGGGGGTTTACGAGCAGTACTTC.

The rearrangement joins TRBV5-1 to TRBJ2-7; 9 positions match TRBD2. Germline V gene sequence: CDR1 SGHRS, CDR2 YFSETQ. The trim removed 5 bases at V and 2 bases at J, leaving 11 bases unmatched. The CDR3 covers 16 residues. The CDR3 DNA reads as TGCGCCAGCAGTCAAAATCTAGCGGGGCTCCCCTACGAGCAGTACTTC. Translated: CASSQNLAGLPYEQYF.

This clone is labeled medium-sized. A junction end diverges from the germline sequence, so it may reflect a read error. The V and J genes are TRBV5-3 and TRBJ1-6; D gene uncertain. TRBV5-3 is an open reading frame whose function is uncertain. This CDR3 contains 12 residues. The CDR3 DNA reads as TGTGCCAGAAGCTTGGATCATTCCCCCCTCCACTTT. Translating gives CARSLDHSPLHF.

The chain links TRBV9 to TRBJ2-1; 9 bases map to TRBD2. V dropped 4 bases and J dropped 8; count of bases not matched to a gene: 13. Germline V CDR1 and CDR2: SGDLS, YYNGEE. The CDR3 has 16 residues. CDR3 region: CASSNKREEIIHEQFF. The CDR3 coding sequence is TGTGCCAGCAGCAACAAGCGGGAGGAAATTATCCATGAGCAGTTCTTC.

The chain recombines TRBV2 with TRBJ1-2; no reliable D call. Trimming removed 4 bases from V and 8 bases from J, with 14 bases in between. The CDR3 length is 13 residues. Germline V CDR1 and CDR2: SNHLY, FYNNEI. For the CDR3, the DNA is TGTGCCAGCAGTGGCGGTCTGGTTTGGGGCTACACCTTC. It encodes CASSGGLVWGYTF.

The V gene is TRBV10-3, the J gene TRBJ2-7; D might be TRBD2 (6 bases). CDR1 and CDR2 (germline): ENHRY, SYGVKD. The germline V and J ends were trimmed by 9 bases and 2 bases, with 17 bases remaining between them. The CDR3 loop spans 14 amino acids. This chain's CDR3 is CAIRAGHTPYEQYF. DNA for the CDR3: TGTGCCATAAGAGCGGGCCATACTCCCTACGAGCAGTACTTC.

This clone was detected only a few times. This chain connects TRBV7-3 to TRBJ1-1, with 9 bases lining up with TRBD1. CDR1 and CDR2 (germline): SGHTA, FQGTGA. Germline trimming cut 4 bases from V and 7 bases from J; bases unmatched to any gene: 28. There are 21 residues in the CDR3. The DNA for the CDR3 is TGTGCCAGCAGCTCTCCCAGTTCGCGGGACAGGGAAGGTAATAGGTCCATTGAAGCTTTCTTT. Residues: CASSSPSSRDREGNRSIEAFF.

This clone has just a few counts. This sequence joins TRBV6-5 and TRBJ2-1; D might be TRBD2 (6 bases). Trimming left V 6 bases short and J 3 bases short, with 15 bases between. The CDR3 contains 15 residues. Germline assignment: CDR1 MNHEY and CDR2 SVGAGI. CDR3 loop: CASRAGTFGYNEQFF. CDR3 DNA sequence: TGTGCCAGCAGAGCCGGGACTTTTGGCTACAATGAGCAGTTCTTC.

The chain carries TRBV20-1 and TRBJ1-3; D is unresolved. Trimming cost V 0 bases and J 6 bases, with 3 bases left between them. CDR1 and CDR2 from the germline V gene are DFQATT and SNEGSKA (reference sequence). The CDR3 consists of 11 residues. CDR3 in amino acids: CSAREANTIYF. DNA of the CDR3: TGCAGTGCTAGAGAGGCAAACACCATATATTTT.

The chain employs TRBV5-1 and TRBJ2-3; 10 nucleotides agree with TRBD1. Germline CDR1 reads SGHRS; CDR2 reads YFSETQ. CDR3 size: 15 residues. V dropped 4 bases and J dropped 3; count of bases not matched to a gene: 5. CDR3 in DNA: TGCGCCAGCAGCGACGGACAGGGGGTGACAGATACGCAGTATTTT. Translation gives CASSDGQGVTDTQYF.

The chain is built from TRBV4-1 and TRBJ1-2; 7 bases agree with TRBD1. The germline V gene encodes CDR1 MGHRA and CDR2 YSYEKL. CDR3 length: 16 amino acids. V lost 4 bases, J lost 6 bases, and 14 bases stayed unmatched. DNA for the CDR3: TGCGCCAGCAGCCCTACCGGCAGGGGGAGAATTGATGGCTACACCTTC. Translation gives CASSPTGRGRIDGYTF.

The chain has TRBV19 and TRBJ1-5; D is unresolved. The CDR3 loop spans 15 amino acids. Germline V gene data show CDR1 as LNHDA and CDR2 as SQIVND (reference sequence). V was clipped by 1 base and J by 1 base, with 8 bases between them. CDR3 amino acids: CASSIVGRSNQPQHF. As DNA, the CDR3 is TGTGCCAGTAGTATAGTTGGGAGAAGCAATCAGCCCCAGCATTTT.

CDR3 sequence (DNA): TGTGCCAGCAGTGAAGGGGTGGATGGGGAGACCCAGTACTTC. As protein: CASSEGVDGETQYF. This chain joins TRBV6-5 and TRBJ2-5; a possible D gene is TRBD1 (5 bases). Germline V CDR1 and CDR2: MNHEY, SVGAGI. V lost 5 bases, J lost 5 bases, and 15 bases lay in between. The CDR3 contains 14 residues.

This clone has more than one count but fewer than ten. The DNA for the CDR3 is TGCGCCAGCAGCTTCGGCGGGGGAGGGGTGAACACTGAAGCTTTCTTT. Its protein is CASSFGGGGVNTEAFF. The chain carries TRBV5-1 and TRBJ1-1; weak D call: TRBD1 (5 bases). Trimming shortened V by 2 bases and J by 0 bases, and 14 bases separated the two germline ends. The germline V gene has CDR1 SGHRS and CDR2 YFSETQ. This CDR3 has 16 residues.

The genes are TRBV5-1 and TRBJ2-1; tentatively, D is TRBD2 (6 bases). CDR3 length equals 15 residues. V was shortened by 5 bases and J by 0 bases, with 12 bases between the two germline ends. In germline, CDR1 is SGHRS, CDR2 YFSETQ. Here the CDR3 DNA reads TGCGCCAGCAGGGACCCGGGAGTCTCCTACAATGAGCAGTTCTTC. Translating it yields CASRDPGVSYNEQFF.

The chain couples TRBV29-1 to TRBJ2-7; 9 bases align to TRBD2. There are 14 residues in the CDR3. Germline V gene lookup returns CDR1 SQVTM and CDR2 ANQGSEA. With V trimmed by 6 bases and J by 5 bases, 11 bases remained unmatched. CDR3 protein: CSVLGGRGFDEQYF. DNA of the CDR3: TGCAGCGTCCTTGGCGGGAGGGGATTCGACGAGCAGTACTTC.

Concerning this clone: One junction end does not reproduce the germline sequence, and a read error may be involved. Other DNA sequences of this sample code for an identical CDR3. This chain joins TRBV5-1 and TRBJ2-3, with 9 bases identical to TRBD2. Germline V gene data show CDR1 as SGHRS and CDR2 as YFSETQ. This CDR3 has 16 amino acids. In DNA, the CDR3 is TGCGCTAGCAGCTTGAGGCTAGCGGGATTCACAGATACGCAGTATTTT. This encodes CASSLRLAGFTDTQYF.

In its sample, this clone was seen a few times. The gene calls are TRBV5-1 and TRBJ2-7; D may be TRBD1 (6 bases). The germline gives CDR1 SGHRS, CDR2 YFSETQ. The CDR3 sequence is 14 residues long. The CDR3 is CASQLWGLPYEQYF. CDR3 nucleotides: TGCGCTAGTCAACTCTGGGGGCTGCCCTACGAGCAGTACTTC.

The rearrangement links TRBV7-9 to TRBJ1-1; TRBD1 aligns across 7 bases. Germline V CDR1 and CDR2: SEHNR, FQNEAQ (reference sequence). V was clipped by 1 base and J by 2 bases; unmatched bases: 13. This CDR3 comprises 18 residues. In nucleotides, the CDR3 is TGTGCCAGCAGCTTAGGTTTCGGGACAGAGATTTTTAACACTGAAGCTTTCTTT. As protein: CASSLGFGTEIFNTEAFF.

The gene calls are TRBV27 and TRBJ1-6; D is perhaps TRBD1 (5 bases). There are 15 residues in the CDR3. CDR1 MNHEY and CDR2 SMNVEV come from the germline V gene (reference sequence). V gave up 6 bases and J gave up 8 bases, with 17 bases separating them. CDR3 sequence reads: CASRPLMGLYSPLHF. In DNA, the CDR3 is TGTGCCAGCAGACCGTTGATGGGACTCTATTCACCCCTCCACTTT.

The chain is built from TRBV4-1 and TRBJ1-2; D remains unclear. Germline V lookup: CDR1 MGHRA, CDR2 YSYEKL. V gave up 0 bases and J gave up 2 bases, with 7 bases separating them. CDR3 length equals 14 residues. The CDR3 spells CASSQDRSNYGYTF. The CDR3 DNA reads TGCGCCAGCAGCCAAGATCGGTCAAACTATGGCTACACCTTC.